This T cell receptor beta chain was obtained from a study of human T cells and chemical hapten exposure. Across the study: For sensitization, 2% DPC was applied to a 2 cm by 2 cm patch of upper inner arm skin.

The V end lost 4 bases, the J end lost 3 bases, and 13 bases lay between the germline ends. Germline V lookup: CDR1 MDHEN, CDR2 SYDVKM. The CDR3 runs 15 residues. Many counts were recorded for this clonotype. The sample's time point: patch test 1, 2 weeks after DPC sensitization. The treatment is: therapeutic diphenylcyclopropenone sensitization with weekly scalp DPC. Alopecia patients, 18 to 70 years old and DPC-suitable, served as donors. TCRdb re-analysed the RACE reads in MiXCR, keeping a single row per CDR3 protein. The data contain around 120,000 distinct CDR3 sequences, roughly 13% of them singletons.

This TCR came from a man between 18 and 29 years old with alopecia areata. Some clones in this sample may be carry-over from other donors' samples. This specimen consisted of whole blood, obtained in connection with sensitization to the hapten diphenylcyclopropenone (DPC). The rearrangement joins TRBV28 to TRBJ2-1; D is perhaps TRBD2 (6 bases). CDR3 protein: CASSSAGLSYNEQFF. Here the CDR3 DNA reads TGTGCCAGCAGTTCCGCGGGGTTAAGCTACAATGAGCAGTTCTTC.